This TCR beta chain was recovered during a study of monozygotic twins with inflammatory bowel disease. General study results and limits: IBD-affected twins scored below their healthy co-twins in TCRbeta diversity (inverse Simpson). Evidence did not back any single strong signal or clonotype linked to IBD.

Each CDR3 protein gets one entry in TCRdb, which reprocessed the 5' RACE reads and gives no DNA. The table lists about 210,000 distinct CDR3 sequences. About this clonotype itself: The antigen is unknown.

The CDR3 has 16 amino acids. The germline CDR1 and CDR2 sequences are LNHDA and SQIVND (reference sequence). The V and J genes are TRBV19 and TRBJ2-2; TCRdb lists TRBD1, though no DNA is available to test this call. The specimen sequenced was blood. This TCR was sampled from a human donor with ulcerative colitis or Crohn's disease, or a healthy co-twin of an affected twin (not recorded which). The CDR3 sequence is CASSDGQGALNGELFF. The full variable domain, rest sourced from reference TRBV19 and TRBJ2-2, is DGGITQSPKYLFRKEGQNVTLSCEQNLNHDAMYWYRQDPGQGLRLIYYSQIVNDFQKGDIAEGYSVSREKKESFPLTVTSAQKNPTAFYLCASSDGQGALNGELFFGEGSRLTVL.